The T cell receptor (beta chain) under discussion was sequenced for a study of breast tumors, draining lymph nodes, adjacent tissues. TCRdb fed the multiplex PCR reads into MiXCR, producing one record per CDR3 protein. The table lists roughly 23,000 distinct CDR3 sequences, approximately 60% of them singletons. About this clonotype itself: The target antigen is unknown.

Study-wide results and caveats: Compared with basal-like, luminal-like tumors shared significantly more repertoire with nontumor tissue.

This CDR3 has 13 residues. Germline lookup yields CDR1 SGHDT and CDR2 YYEEEE. The V gene end was trimmed by 3 bases and the J gene end by 5 bases; junction bases not matched to a gene: 2. This receptor was taken from a female donor with breast cancer. Some clones in this sample may be carry-over from other donors' samples. Sequenced sample: tumor-adjacent breast tissue. V usage is TRBV5-6 and J usage is TRBJ2-5; 9 positions match TRBD1. This CDR3 reads CASSYGTGETQYF. CDR3 in DNA: TGTGCCAGCAGCTACGGGACAGGGGAGACCCAGTACTTC.